A single sample gave rise to the 14 T cell receptor beta chains below, sequenced in a study of blood T cell repertoires in COVID-19. The table came from immunoSEQ multiplex PCR; TCRdb's copy has only in-frame clones and leaves some out. The sample lists around 300,000 clones; around four fifths were seen once. What was sequenced was peripheral blood. All receptors come from a woman in her 50s with active or convalescent COVID-19.

This chain joins TRBV28 and TRBJ1-1, with D maybe TRBD1 (6 bases). Trimming removed 3 bases at V and 5 bases at J, with 19 bases between. The CDR3 loop spans 16 amino acids. From germline, CDR1 is MDHEN and CDR2 SYDVKM. This chain's CDR3 is CASSFGQRRGVTEAFF. Written as DNA, the CDR3 is TGTGCCAGCAGTTTCGGACAGCGGCGAGGGGTGACTGAAGCTTTCTTT.

This chain uses TRBV29-1 with TRBJ2-3; perhaps TRBD2 as D (6 bases). CDR1 SQVTM and CDR2 ANQGSEA come from the germline V gene. V gave up 7 bases and J gave up 3 bases, with 11 bases separating them. This CDR3 contains 12 residues. In DNA, the CDR3 is TGCAGCGGGGAGGAGGGGACAGATACGCAGTATTTT. Its translation: CSGEEGTDTQYF.

This chain uses TRBV5-1 with TRBJ2-1, with D possibly TRBD2 on 5 matching bases. The CDR3 has 14 residues. CDR1 SGHRS and CDR2 YFSETQ come from the germline V gene. Between the trimmed V and J ends, which lost 2 bases and 9 bases, there was a span of 15 bases. The CDR3 DNA reads as TGCGCCAGCAGCTTAGTTGACTACCGGGTTGAGCAGTTCTTC. This encodes CASSLVDYRVEQFF.

The V gene is TRBV27, the J gene TRBJ2-5; 9 bases align to TRBD1. CDR3 length: 17 amino acids. V trimming: 7 bases; J trimming: 7 bases; junction bases outside the gene matches: 19. Germline V gene data show CDR1 as MNHEY and CDR2 as SMNVEV (reference sequence). CDR3 nucleotide sequence: TGTGCCAGCAATTCGCTAACAGGGGGCAAGGCAGGTCGGACCCAGTACTTC. The encoded protein is CASNSLTGGKAGRTQYF.

The sample holds a few counts of this clone. The chain recombines TRBV25-1 with TRBJ1-2; 11 nucleotides line up with TRBD1. Losses at the gene ends were 5 bases for V and 7 bases for J; bases not matched to a gene: 9. The V gene's germline CDR1 is MGHDK and CDR2 SYGVNS. The length of the CDR3 is 15 residues. CDR3 amino acids: CASSSPDRGLSGYTF. The CDR3 DNA sequence: TGTGCCAGCAGTTCTCCGGACAGGGGGCTAAGTGGCTACACCTTC.

The chain couples TRBV5-5 to TRBJ1-1; D is uncertain. The CDR3 has 13 amino acids. Germline lookup yields CDR1 SGHKS and CDR2 YYEKEE (reference sequence). V lost 1 base and J 2 bases, leaving 6 bases between the germline ends. In DNA, the CDR3 is TGTGCCAGCAGCTTGCCAGGTAACACTGAAGCTTTCTTT. It yields the protein CASSLPGNTEAFF.

The genes are TRBV19 and TRBJ2-6, with TRBD2 matching over 8 bases. The CDR3 is 19 residues long. Germline V CDR1 and CDR2: LNHDA, SQIVND (reference sequence). The junction had 10 bases not matched to a gene; V was cut back by 2 bases and J by 1 base. The CDR3 protein is CASSIRAGGAGSGANVLTF. The CDR3 nucleotides are TGTGCCAGTAGTATAAGGGCGGGAGGAGCTGGATCTGGGGCCAACGTCCTGACTTTC.

The CDR3 sequence is CASSPLGSSNQPQHF. Here the CDR3 DNA reads TGCGCCAGCAGCCCTCTGGGGAGTAGCAATCAGCCCCAGCATTTT. This chain links TRBV5-1 with TRBJ1-5, with D unresolved. This CDR3 has 15 amino acids. Germline V gene lookup returns CDR1 SGHRS and CDR2 YFSETQ. V lost 4 bases and J 0 bases, leaving 11 bases between the germline ends.

The chain joins TRBV11-2 to TRBJ1-1, with 7 bases lining up with TRBD1. The CDR3 consists of 15 residues. In germline, CDR1 is SGHAT, CDR2 FQNNGV. J lost 0 bases, V lost 6 bases, and 7 bases had no gene match. The CDR3 reads CASRPNRGMNTEAFF. For the CDR3, the DNA is TGTGCCAGCAGACCGAACAGGGGAATGAACACTGAAGCTTTCTTT. Together with reference TRBV11-2 and TRBJ1-1, the CDR3 gives the full variable domain: EAGVAQSPRYKIIEKRQSVAFWCNPISGHATLYWYQQILGQGPKLLIQFQNNGVVDDSQLPKDRFSAERLKGVDSTLKIQPAKLEDSAVYLCASRPNRGMNTEAFFGQGTRLTVV.

This chain joins TRBV7-9 and TRBJ2-5, with D tentatively TRBD2 (6 bases). Trimming took off 6 bases at V and 1 base at J, with 15 bases between the two ends. Germline values: CDR1 SEHNR, CDR2 FQNEAQ (reference sequence). The CDR3 is 15 residues long. The CDR3 DNA is TGTGCCAGCAGGGCTGCCGGGAGTCTCCAAGAGACCCAGTACTTC. This translates into CASRAAGSLQETQYF. Filled out from reference TRBV7-9 and TRBJ2-5, the complete variable domain reads DTGVSQNPRHKITKRGQNVTFRCDPISEHNRLYWYRQTLGQGPEFLTYFQNEAQLEKSRLLSDRFSAERPKGSFSTLEIQRTEQGDSAMYLCASRAAGSLQETQYFGPGTRLLVL.

This chain joins TRBV18 and TRBJ2-1; weak D call: TRBD1 (5 bases). V shed 3 bases and J shed 4 bases, with 10 bases lying between them. Per germline, CDR1 KGHSH and CDR2 LQKENI. The length of the CDR3 is 14 residues. The CDR3, as DNA: TGTGCCAGCTCACCGGTTGACAGTTACAATGAGCAGTTCTTC. Translation: CASSPVDSYNEQFF. The full variable domain, with the rest looked up from reference TRBV18 and TRBJ2-1, is NAGVMQNPRHLVRRRGQEARLRCSPMKGHSHVYWYRQLPEEGLKFMVYLQKENIIDESGMPKERFSAEFPKEGPSILRIQQVVRGDSAAYFCASSPVDSYNEQFFGPGTRLTVL.

The chain uses TRBV7-2 and TRBJ2-1, with TRBD2 matching over 10 bases. The junction had 10 bases not matched to a gene; V was cut back by 5 bases and J by 6 bases. This CDR3 is built from 16 residues. In germline, CDR1 is SGHTA, CDR2 FQGNSA. CDR3 bases: TGTGCCAGCAGCCCCGGCCCGGGACTAGCGTTCAATGAGCAGTTCTTC. It translates to CASSPGPGLAFNEQFF.

The chain recombines TRBV7-9 with TRBJ2-5; no clear D. The CDR3 consists of 14 residues. Germline CDR1 and CDR2: SEHNR and FQNEAQ (reference sequence). V lost 4 bases and J 5 bases, leaving 14 bases between the germline ends. CDR3 nucleotides: TGTGCCAGCAGCTCACCACTGGGCCGGGAGACCCAGTACTTC. Translated: CASSSPLGRETQYF.

V usage is TRBV5-1 and J usage is TRBJ2-1; TRBD2 agrees at 7 bases. This CDR3 has 15 residues. J lost 9 bases, V lost 4 bases, and 13 bases had no gene match. The germline gives CDR1 SGHRS, CDR2 YFSETQ. In DNA, the CDR3 is TGCGCCAGCAGCCTACTAGCGTCCGAGGGTGGTGAGCAGTTCTTC. It is translated as CASSLLASEGGEQFF.